The rows below give T cell receptor beta chains drawn from one sample of a study of shared clonotypes between healthy human individuals. Repertoires were generated with immunoSEQ multiplex PCR, while TCRdb's copy carries only in-frame clones and drops some. The sample has roughly 2.1 million clones; under 95% are singletons. Sequencing was done on a sample of naive CD8+ T cells from PBMCs. The receptors here all came from a man aged 18 to 29 in good health. Some clones in this sample may be carry-over from other donors' samples. Each CDR3 is given with its conserved first and last residue. A D gene is named only where the DNA matches it firmly. Clone size is shown for a subset of rows, as once, few, many or a class of expanded clone.

>NA|NA|TRBJ2-7|TRBV7-9
TGTGCCAGCAGCTTAGCAGGGGCCGAGCAGTACTTC
CASSLAGAEQYF
>NA|TRBD2|TRBJ2-7|TRBV27
TGTGCCAGTAGGCAGGGAGCGGGGCCCAGTATGGACGAGCAGTACTTC
CASRQGAGPSMDEQYF
>NA|TRBD1|TRBJ2-5|TRBV28
TGTGCCAGCACTCTACAGGGGATAGGTTCAGAGACCCAGTACTTC
CASTLQGIGSETQYF
>NA|NA|TRBJ2-7|TRBV2
TGTGCCAGCTCGCCTCGAGCGTTGAACGAGCAGTACTTC
CASSPRALNEQYF
>NA|TRBD1|TRBJ2-3|TRBV7-2
TGTGCCAGCAGCCCAAGACAGGGACCGGCTTCAGATACGCAGTATTTT
CASSPRQGPASDTQYF
>NA|TRBD1|TRBJ2-7|TRBV4-1
TGCGCCAGCAGCCAAGTACCCGGGACAGCGGCCTACGAGCAGTACTTC
CASSQVPGTAAYEQYF
>NA|NA|TRBJ2-3|TRBV19
TGTGCCAGGAGGGGCCCGGGGCGAGAGCGTAAGGGCTCGCAGTATTTT
CARRGPGRERKGSQYF
>NA|NA|TRBJ1-2|TRBV6-1
TGTGCCAGCAGGGAGACCGGGACAACCCTCTATTGCTACACCTTC
CASRETGTTLYCYTF
>NA|NA|TRBJ1-5|TRBV7-9
TGTGCCAGCAGCCCCGCGGCAGGGGACCAGCCCCAGCATTTT
CASSPAAGDQPQHF
>NA|NA|TRBJ1-2|TRBV5-1
TGCGCCAGCAGCTTGGCCGAAGTGGGGACGAACTATGGCTACACCTTC
CASSLAEVGTNYGYTF
>once|TRBD1|TRBJ2-1|TRBV5-1
TGCGCCAGCAGCCCGGTGGACAGGGTGTACAATGAGCAGTTCTTC
CASSPVDRVYNEQFF
>NA|TRBD1|TRBJ2-5|TRBV28
TGTGCCAGCAGTTTAAGGGGGCGAGGGACCCAGTACTTC
CASSLRGRGTQYF
>NA|NA|TRBJ1-1|TRBV9
TGTGCCAGCAGCCCGTCAATGCTGAACACTGAAGCTTTCTTT
CASSPSMLNTEAFF
>few|NA|TRBJ1-1|TRBV7-6
TGTGCCAGCAGCATCCTTGGGGAAGAAGCTTTCTTT
CASSILGEEAFF
>NA|TRBD2|TRBJ2-7|TRBV4-3
TGCGCCAGCAGCCAAGGGACTAGCGCCACCTACGAGCAGTACTTC
CASSQGTSATYEQYF
>NA|NA|TRBJ2-7|TRBV19
TGTGCCAGCTCTGCCTCGACGGCGGCCTACGAGCAGTACTTC
CASSASTAAYEQYF
>NA|NA|TRBJ1-5|TRBV27
TGTGCCAGCAGTTACGAACAGGATCAGCCCCAGCATTTT
CASSYEQDQPQHF
>NA|NA|TRBJ2-4|TRBV21-1
TGTGCCAGCACGGATGGTGGGGGACGAATAGCGGGACTCGCCAAAAACATTCAGTACTTC
CASTDGGGRIAGLAKNIQYF
>NA|TRBD2|TRBJ2-1|TRBV9
TGTGCCAGCAGCGCCCGGATGACTAGCGGGACCTACAATGAGCAGTTCTTC
CASSARMTSGTYNEQFF
>NA|NA|TRBJ2-7|TRBV13
TGTGCCAGCAGCGCGAAAAACAGGCCCTACGAGCAGTACTTC
CASSAKNRPYEQYF
>NA|NA|TRBJ2-5|TRBV4-1
TGCGCCAGCAGTCTCGGGCGGTCCCGAGAGACCCAGTACTTC
CASSLGRSRETQYF
>NA|TRBD1|TRBJ2-7|TRBV2
TGTGCCAGCATAAACCCGGGACAGGGTCCCTACGAGCAGTACTTC
CASINPGQGPYEQYF
>NA|TRBD1|TRBJ1-1|TRBV13
TGTGCCAGCAGTTCCAGGGACAGGGGAGGCACTGAAGCTTTCTTT
CASSSRDRGGTEAFF
>NA|NA|TRBJ2-1|TRBV27
TGTGCCAGCAGTTTCGAGGGCTATGAGCAGTTCTTC
CASSFEGYEQFF
>NA|NA|TRBJ2-5|TRBV30
TGTGCCTGGAGTGTACAGGGACTTGGAGAGACCCAGTACTTC
CAWSVQGLGETQYF
>NA|NA|TRBJ2-7|TRBV5-1
TGCGCCAGCAGCTTGGTGGATGGGCTCTCCTACGAGCAGTACTTC
CASSLVDGLSYEQYF
>NA|TRBD1|TRBJ2-1|TRBV11-1
TGTGCCAGCAGCACCCGACAGGGAGCCTACAATGAGCAGTTCTTC
CASSTRQGAYNEQFF
>NA|TRBD2|TRBJ2-1|TRBV27
TGTGCCAGCAGAACCCCCATAGCGGGAGAATACAATGAGCAGTTCTTC
CASRTPIAGEYNEQFF
>NA|TRBD1|TRBJ1-1|TRBV7-9
TGTGCCAGCAGCCGGGACAGCAAGAACACTGAAGCTTTCTTT
CASSRDSKNTEAFF
>NA|NA|TRBJ1-5|TRBV7-9
TGTGCCAGCAGCTTACTCGGTTCCAATCAGCCCCAGCATTTT
CASSLLGSNQPQHF
>NA|NA|TRBJ2-3|TRBV28
TGTGCCAGCAGCCCACCTTTGGGACACCGAAGCACAGATACGCAGTATTTT
CASSPPLGHRSTDTQYF
>NA|NA|TRBJ1-5|TRBV29-1
TGCAGCGTTGAACTGGCAGGGTTAAGCGGGGGTCCCCAGCATTTT
CSVELAGLSGGPQHF
>NA|NA|TRBJ2-7|TRBV30
TGTGCCTGGAGTGTGGCAGTGCAAACCCCCTACGAGCAGTACTTC
CAWSVAVQTPYEQYF
>NA|TRBD1|TRBJ2-7|TRBV7-9
TGTGCCAGCACCTCAACCGTACAGGGGGCGTTCTACGAGCAGTACTTC
CASTSTVQGAFYEQYF
>NA|NA|TRBJ2-7|TRBV10-3
TGTGCCATCAGTGAATCCCTTCAGGGGGGGGAGCAGTACTTC
CAISESLQGGEQYF
>NA|TRBD2|TRBJ2-7|TRBV19
TGTGCCAGTACCGAGGGGACTAGCGGTTACGAGCAGTACTTC
CASTEGTSGYEQYF
>NA|NA|TRBJ2-4|TRBV29-1
TGCAGCGTTGACTGGGGACGAAACATTCAGTACTTC
CSVDWGRNIQYF
>NA|NA|TRBJ2-1|TRBV14
TGTGCCAGCAGCCAAGGCCAGGGTTTCAACAATGAGCAGTTCTTC
CASSQGQGFNNEQFF
>NA|TRBD1|TRBJ1-2|TRBV9
TGTGCCAGCAGCCCAGGACAGGGGCCTGCCTCTATGAATGGCTACACCTTC
CASSPGQGPASMNGYTF
>NA|NA|TRBJ2-5|TRBV27
TGTGCCAGCAGTTTTGGGTGGGAGACCCAGTACTTC
CASSFGWETQYF
>few|TRBD1|TRBJ1-1|TRBV9
TGTGCCAGCAGCATACAGGGGGGCACTGAAGCTTTCTTT
CASSIQGGTEAFF
>NA|NA|TRBJ1-2|TRBV25-1
TGTGCCAGCAGTGAATTAGTAGGGAGTGGCTACACCTTC
CASSELVGSGYTF
>NA|NA|TRBJ2-7|TRBV7-9
TGTGCCAGCAGCGGTACCAGTCGGGTCCTCTCCTACGAGCAGTACTTC
CASSGTSRVLSYEQYF
>NA|NA|TRBJ2-3|TRBV4-2
TGTGCCAGCAGCCCCATCCCGTGGCTCTCCGGGGATACGCAGTATTTT
CASSPIPWLSGDTQYF
>NA|TRBD2|TRBJ2-3|TRBV19
TGTGCCAGTAGGTGGGGGGAGGGCCAAGATACGCAGTATTTT
CASRWGEGQDTQYF
>NA|NA|TRBJ1-3|TRBV9
TGTGCCAGCACCAGAGAAAACTCTGGAAACACCATATATTTT
CASTRENSGNTIYF
>NA|NA|TRBJ2-7|TRBV9
TGTGCCAGCAGCGTAGATAGCGGTTCCTACGAGCAGTACTTC
CASSVDSGSYEQYF
>NA|NA|TRBJ2-7|TRBV4-3
TGCGCCAGCAGCCAAGATGGGGGCGCTTACGAGCAGTACTTC
CASSQDGGAYEQYF
>NA|TRBD1|TRBJ1-2|TRBV11-2
TGTGCCAGCAGCTTCAACCCGTTAATGGACAGGGAGGACGGCTATGGCTACACCTTC
CASSFNPLMDREDGYGYTF
>NA|NA|TRBJ1-4|TRBV4-2
TGTGCCAGCAGCCAAGGCGCAGATGAAAAACTGTTTTTT
CASSQGADEKLFF
>NA|TRBD1|TRBJ2-2|TRBV2
TGTGCCAGCAGTTCCGGGACAGGGAGATGGGAGCTGTTTTTT
CASSSGTGRWELFF
>NA|TRBD1|TRBJ1-5|TRBV7-9
TGTGCCAGCAGCTTAGGTCCACAGGGGGTCAATCAGCCCCAGCATTTT
CASSLGPQGVNQPQHF
>NA|NA|TRBJ1-1|TRBV29-1
TGCAGCGCACTGAACACTGAAGCTTTCTTT
CSALNTEAFF
>NA|NA|TRBJ1-5|TRBV28
TGTGCCAGCAGCCGGGATGTACAGCCCCAGCATTTT
CASSRDVQPQHF